These 31 T cell receptor beta chains came from one sample sequenced in a study of cytomegalovirus exposure and HLA in healthy donors. Primers: 60 Vbeta forward and 13 Jbeta reverse. Clones were sequenced by immunoSEQ multiplex PCR, and TCRdb holds only the in-frame ones, with some missing. The table has 150,000 or so clones, approximately 77% seen once. Sequenced material: PBMCs. The receptors originated from a man aged 50-60 years in good health and CMV-seropositive.

This clone was detected a few times. The V gene is TRBV5-1, the J gene TRBJ1-6; TRBD1 is a possible D gene (6 bases). Looked up from germline, CDR1 is SGHRS and CDR2 is YFSETQ. This CDR3 region has 14 residues. V was shortened by 5 bases and J by 11 bases, with 17 bases between the two germline ends. CDR3 in amino acids: CASREDSFTAPLHF. For the CDR3, the DNA is TGCGCCAGCAGGGAGGACAGTTTCACGGCACCCCTCCACTTT.

CDR3 nucleotide sequence: TGTGCCAGCAGCTTAGCAGGGGAAGTTTCCGGGGAGCTGTTTTTT. It yields the protein CASSLAGEVSGELFF. The genes are TRBV7-8 and TRBJ2-2; tentatively, D is TRBD1 (5 bases). V shed 0 bases and J shed 6 bases, with 11 bases lying between them. The CDR3 consists of 15 residues. Looked up from germline, CDR1 is SGHVS and CDR2 is FQNEAQ.

This rearrangement joins TRBV2 to TRBJ2-7, with D possibly TRBD1 on 7 matching bases. The germline V gene encodes CDR1 SNHLY and CDR2 FYNNEI. With 4 bases removed from V and 7 bases from J, the gap between germline ends came to 17 bases. The CDR3 sequence is 14 residues long. In nucleotides, the CDR3 is TGTGCCAGCAGTGGGCCCAGGGGGGCGTTGGAGCAGTACTTC. It is translated as CASSGPRGALEQYF.

This clone was observed a single time. The chain has TRBV28 and TRBJ1-2; the D gene is possibly TRBD1 (6 bases). The CDR3 spans 14 residues. The V end lost 5 bases, the J end lost 4 bases, and 14 bases lay between the germline ends. The germline gives CDR1 MDHEN, CDR2 SYDVKM. This chain's CDR3 is CASSVGGRAYGYTF. CDR3 nucleotides: TGTGCCAGCAGTGTGGGGGGGCGCGCCTATGGCTACACCTTC.

The V gene is TRBV30, the J gene TRBJ1-1, with D tentatively TRBD1 (5 bases). Germline V gene sequence: CDR1 GTSNPN, CDR2 SVGIG (reference sequence). V lost 0 bases, J lost 10 bases, and 12 bases lay in between. The CDR3 runs to 12 residues. Here the CDR3 DNA reads TGTGCCTGGAGTGTAAGGGGATGGAGAGCTTTCTTT. This encodes CAWSVRGWRAFF. Together with reference TRBV30 and TRBJ1-1, the CDR3 gives the full variable domain: SQTIHQWPATLVQPVGSPLSLECTVEGTSNPNLYWYRQAAGRGLQLLFYSVGIGQISSEVPQNLSASRPQDRQFILSSKKLLLSDSGFYLCAWSVRGWRAFFGQGTRLTVV.

The chain links TRBV25-1 to TRBJ1-5; 7 positions agree with TRBD1. J gave up 3 bases and V 7 bases, and 6 bases lay outside the gene matches. Germline V lookup: CDR1 MGHDK, CDR2 SYGVNS. The CDR3 loop spans 14 amino acids. CDR3 sequence reads: CASTKQGYNQPQHF. The CDR3 coding sequence is TGTGCCAGCACCAAACAGGGGTACAATCAGCCCCAGCATTTT.

CDR3 in DNA: TGTGCCAGCAGCTTGGGTGGGGGACTGAACACCGGGGAGCTGTTTTTT. As protein: CASSLGGGLNTGELFF. V is TRBV5-4 and J is TRBJ2-2, with D perhaps TRBD2 (6 bases). V was trimmed by 0 bases and J by 1 base, leaving 10 bases between them. The CDR3 has 16 amino acids. Germline V lookup: CDR1 SGHNT, CDR2 YYREEE (reference sequence).

The genes are TRBV18 and TRBJ2-3; no clear D. With 0 bases removed from V and 6 bases from J, the gap between germline ends came to 10 bases. CDR1 is KGHSH, CDR2 LQKENI, per germline. CDR3 length: 14 amino acids. CDR3 DNA: TGTGCCAGCTCACCACCGACGTCTAGGGATACGCAGTATTTT. Amino acid sequence: CASSPPTSRDTQYF.

This clone was detected a few times. V gene TRBV7-2 combines with J gene TRBJ2-5; 8 bases map to TRBD2. Per germline, CDR1 SGHTA and CDR2 FQGNSA. J gave up 2 bases and V 5 bases, and 10 bases lay outside the gene matches. CDR3 length: 16 amino acids. The DNA for the CDR3 is TGTGCCAGCAGCCCCCAGCGGGGGAGTCATCAAGAGACCCAGTACTTC. Translation gives CASSPQRGSHQETQYF. The full variable domain, its missing parts supplied by reference TRBV7-2 and TRBJ2-5, is GAGVSQSPSNKVTEKGKDVELRCDPISGHTALYWYRQSLGQGLEFLIYFQGNSAPDKSGLPSDRFSAERTGGSVSTLTIQRTQQEDSAVYLCASSPQRGSHQETQYFGPGTRLLVL.

V and J are TRBV6-4 and TRBJ2-3; 7 nucleotides agree with TRBD1. The CDR3 loop spans 17 amino acids. Germline CDR1 and CDR2: MRHNA and SNTAGT. J gave up 6 bases and V 2 bases, and 14 bases lay outside the gene matches. CDR3 sequence reads: CASSDLLGHRGPDTQYF. Written as DNA, the CDR3 is TGTGCCAGCAGTGACCTCCTCGGTCACAGGGGCCCCGATACGCAGTATTTT.

The chain links TRBV9 to TRBJ2-5; D is unclear. The last part of the DNA fits TRBJ2-7 better; the J call may be wrong. This CDR3 contains 12 residues. Looked up from germline, CDR1 is SGDLS and CDR2 is YYNGEE. In nucleotides, the CDR3 is TGTGCCAGCAGCGTAAACCCATACGAGCAGTACTTC. Translation: CASSVNPYEQYF.

The chain has TRBV5-1 and TRBJ2-3; 12 bases line up with TRBD1. The J segment lost 3 bases and the V segment lost 1 base, leaving 6 bases of the junction unmatched. The CDR3 runs to 17 residues. The V gene's germline CDR1 is SGHRS and CDR2 YFSETQ. CDR3 residues: CASSLTGDRGLTDTQYF. CDR3 nucleotide sequence: TGCGCCAGCAGCTTGACGGGGGACAGGGGGCTTACAGATACGCAGTATTTT.

The chain joins TRBV4-3 to TRBJ2-2; D possibly corresponds to TRBD1 (5 bases). Germline CDR1 is LGHNA and CDR2 is YSLEER. The CDR3 loop spans 16 amino acids. The V gene lost 4 bases and the J gene lost 6 bases, with 18 bases spanning the gap. As DNA, the CDR3 is TGCGCCAGCAGCCTCTCGACAGATGCTTACGCCGGGGAGCTGTTTTTT. Translation: CASSLSTDAYAGELFF.

This clone was picked up one time. This rearrangement joins TRBV6-5 to TRBJ1-6; TRBD1 aligns across 9 bases. The V and J ends lost 8 bases and 10 bases, in that order; junction bases with no gene match: 12. Germline CDR1 MNHEY, CDR2 SVGAGI. This CDR3 has 15 amino acids. The CDR3 region is CASRAQQGAGSPLHF. The CDR3 DNA is TGTGCCAGCCGAGCTCAACAGGGGGCCGGGTCACCCCTCCACTTT.

This clone has a single count. The chain employs TRBV9 and TRBJ2-1, with D unclear. Trimming shortened V by 0 bases and J by 0 bases, and 13 bases separated the two germline ends. The CDR3 length is 17 residues. Germline V gene sequence: CDR1 SGDLS, CDR2 YYNGEE. CDR3 bases: TGTGCCAGCAGCGTAGAAGGAGTCTCAAGCTCCTACAATGAGCAGTTCTTC. Encoded protein: CASSVEGVSSSYNEQFF.

The V gene is TRBV28, the J gene TRBJ1-2, with TRBD1 matching 7 bases. From germline, CDR1 is MDHEN and CDR2 SYDVKM. This CDR3 contains 12 residues. The V and J ends lost 6 bases and 5 bases, in that order; junction bases with no gene match: 3. The CDR3 bases are TGTGCCAGCAGGGGACAGATTTATGGCTACACCTTC. This encodes CASRGQIYGYTF.

The genes are TRBV6-1 and TRBJ1-3, with D possibly being TRBD1 (6 bases). Germline V gene sequence: CDR1 MNHNS, CDR2 SASEGT. Trimming took 4 bases from V and 1 from J, leaving 17 bases between them. The CDR3 sequence is 17 residues long. The CDR3 region is CASSVTGSALSGNTIYF. The CDR3 DNA reads as TGTGCCAGCAGTGTCACAGGGTCCGCCTTGTCTGGAAACACCATATATTTT.

This chain links TRBV10-3 with TRBJ1-2; TRBD1 matches 7 bases. Trimming at V came to 8 bases and at J to 6 bases, leaving 9 bases not matched to a gene. The germline gives CDR1 ENHRY, CDR2 SYGVKD. This CDR3 contains 13 residues. The CDR3 loop is CAIGTDTLDGYTF. The CDR3 coding sequence is TGTGCCATCGGGACAGACACGTTAGATGGCTACACCTTC.

This clone came up a few times. The genes are TRBV28 and TRBJ1-6, with a weak D call TRBD1 (5 bases). CDR3 size: 15 residues. The V gene lost 9 bases and the J gene lost 0 bases, with 12 bases spanning the gap. Germline lookup yields CDR1 MDHEN and CDR2 SYDVKM. CDR3 protein: CASNRQRSYNSPLHF. The CDR3 region has the DNA TGTGCCAGTAACCGACAGCGCTCCTATAATTCACCCCTCCACTTT.

Here the CDR3 reads CATSRERQGLGNTIYF. The CDR3 DNA follows: TGTGCCACCAGCAGAGAGAGACAGGGGCTTGGAAACACCATATATTTT. The chain joins TRBV15 to TRBJ1-3, with 8 bases lining up with TRBD1. The CDR3 runs to 16 residues. The V gene end was trimmed by 0 bases and the J gene end by 3 bases; junction bases not matched to a gene: 4. Germline V gene lookup returns CDR1 LNHNV and CDR2 YYDKDF (reference sequence).

The genes are TRBV9 and TRBJ2-5; no firm D call. Looked up from germline, CDR1 is SGDLS and CDR2 is YYNGEE. The CDR3 extends over 13 amino acids. V shed 4 bases and J shed 2 bases, with 9 bases lying between them. This CDR3 is CASSSISQETQYF. The CDR3 DNA sequence: TGTGCCAGCAGCTCTATCTCACAAGAGACCCAGTACTTC.

V and J are TRBV6-5 and TRBJ2-1, with 10 bases matching TRBD2. Germline-derived CDR1 and CDR2 are MNHEY and SVGAGI. J gave up 7 bases and V 7 bases, and 10 bases lay outside the gene matches. The CDR3 is 15 residues long. The CDR3 DNA reads as TGTGCCAGCACCCCTAGAGCGGGGGGGCGGAATGAGCAGTTCTTC. Translated: CASTPRAGGRNEQFF.

The chain links TRBV9 to TRBJ2-5; 7 nucleotides agree with TRBD1. CDR3 length: 13 amino acids. The germline V gene has CDR1 SGDLS and CDR2 YYNGEE. J gave up 7 bases and V 4 bases, and 7 bases lay outside the gene matches. Here the CDR3 DNA reads TGTGCCAGCAGCTTCACAGGGGACGGGACCCAGTACTTC. Translation gives CASSFTGDGTQYF.

CDR3 loop: CASSMTSGRRKDNEQFF. CDR3 sequence (DNA): TGTGCCAGCAGCATGACTAGCGGGCGCCGGAAAGACAATGAGCAGTTCTTC. This rearrangement joins TRBV9 to TRBJ2-1, with TRBD2 identical over 10 bases. The V segment lost 4 bases and the J segment 5 bases; nucleotides outside the gene matches: 12. In germline, CDR1 is SGDLS, CDR2 YYNGEE. This CDR3 comprises 17 residues.

The chain couples TRBV5-6 to TRBJ1-2, with 9 bases identical to TRBD1. Germline CDR1 reads SGHDT; CDR2 reads YYEEEE. The trim removed 1 base at V and 2 bases at J, leaving 6 bases unmatched. The CDR3 totals 16 residues. In nucleotides, the CDR3 is TGTGCCAGCAGCTTGATGGGGACAGGGAAAAACTATGGCTACACCTTC. Protein sequence: CASSLMGTGKNYGYTF.

This clone was picked up a small number of times. CDR3 residues: CASSQGTAAEKLFF. The CDR3 nucleotides read TGCGCCAGCAGCCAGGGGACAGCAGCTGAAAAACTGTTTTTT. This chain connects TRBV4-1 to TRBJ1-4, with TRBD1 matching over 7 bases. The CDR3 is 14 amino acids. Germline-derived CDR1 and CDR2 are MGHRA and YSYEKL. The V and J ends lost 3 bases and 7 bases, in that order; junction bases with no gene match: 5.

The chain joins TRBV6-1 to TRBJ1-1; D unclear. Trimming cost V 5 bases and J 0 bases, with 4 bases left between them. Germline V CDR1 and CDR2: MNHNS, SASEGT. The CDR3 is made up of 12 amino acids. The CDR3 is CASSHMNTEAFF. The CDR3 DNA sequence: TGTGCCAGCAGTCACATGAACACTGAAGCTTTCTTT.

The V call is TRBV4-2, the J call TRBJ2-3; no clear D. CDR3 length: 15 amino acids. Between the trimmed V and J ends, which lost 4 bases and 0 bases, there was a span of 11 bases. Germline V CDR1 and CDR2: LGHNA, YNFKEQ. The CDR3 nucleotides are TGTGCCAGCAGCCCCTCGGTCATTAGCACAGATACGCAGTATTTT. It yields the protein CASSPSVISTDTQYF.

The chain combines TRBV28 with TRBJ2-3; 7 bases are shared with TRBD2. This CDR3 contains 15 residues. The V and J ends lost 5 bases and 4 bases, in that order; junction bases with no gene match: 9. Germline V gives CDR1 MDHEN, CDR2 SYDVKM. This CDR3 is CASSTPLTSADTQYF. In DNA form, the CDR3 reads TGTGCCAGCAGTACCCCTTTAACTAGCGCAGATACGCAGTATTTT.

This chain uses TRBV28 with TRBJ2-7; D ambiguous. Germline-derived CDR1 and CDR2 are MDHEN and SYDVKM. Trimming took off 3 bases at V and 2 bases at J, with 2 bases between the two ends. This CDR3 comprises 11 residues. The CDR3 nucleotides read TGTGCCAGCAGTTTCGCCTACGAGCAGTACTTC. This translates into CASSFAYEQYF.

This clone appeared a single time. One end of the junction does not line up with germline, which may come from a read error. The genes are TRBV4-3 and TRBJ2-7; TRBD1 aligns across 11 bases. Germline V CDR1 and CDR2: LGHNA, YSLEER. The CDR3 runs 13 residues. Here the CDR3 reads CASSQDPWDRGGF. For the CDR3, the DNA is TGCGCCAGCAGCCAGGACCCCTGGGACAGGGGGGGTTTC.